This is a list of T cell receptor beta chains from one sample in a study of T cells in Graves' hyperthyroidism and ophthalmopathy. TCRdb fed the multiplex PCR reads into MiXCR, producing one record per CDR3 protein. The sample holds about 420,000 distinct CDR3 sequences, approximately 14% seen once. The sample comprised blood. The source is a woman in her late teens or twenties with Graves' hyperthyroidism. The CDR3 runs from the conserved cysteine through the conserved F or W. D genes are given only for firm matches. Clone size is not always given. Where it is, it says once, few, many or a class for expanded clones.

CDR3 DNA | CDR3 protein | V gene | CDR3 length | J gene | D gene | clone size
TGTGCCAGCAGCGTAGCTCCCAGGGACGACACAGATACGCAGTATTTT | CASSVAPRDDTDTQYF | TRBV9 | 16 | TRBJ2-3 | NA | many
TGTGCCAGCAGCCTTCCTACAGGGGGGGGCACTGAAGCTTTCTTT | CASSLPTGGGTEAFF | TRBV11-3 | 15 | TRBJ1-1 | TRBD1 | many
TGTGCCAGCAGCCCCCCCCTTGGACTAGCGGGGGGTCACACAGATACGCAGTATTTT | CASSPPLGLAGGHTDTQYF | TRBV7-9 | 19 | TRBJ2-3 | TRBD2 | many
TGTGCCAGCAGTGGGACTAGCGGGCCGCAGTTCTTC | CASSGTSGPQFF | TRBV6-1 | 12 | TRBJ2-1 | TRBD2 | NA
TGTGCCAGCAGCTTAGTCAGGGTCGGCTCCTACGAGCAGTACTTC | CASSLVRVGSYEQYF | TRBV7-2 | 15 | TRBJ2-7 | NA | NA
TGTGCCAGCAGGCGACCGGGACAGGGCCCCGAGGGCACTGAAGCTTTCTTT | CASRRPGQGPEGTEAFF | TRBV11-2 | 17 | TRBJ1-1 | TRBD1 | NA
TGTGCCAGCAGCCCAGGTGCTACCTCTGGAAACACCATATATTTT | CASSPGATSGNTIYF | TRBV11-2 | 15 | TRBJ1-3 | NA | many
TGCGCCAGCAGCTTACAGGGTGGAAACACCATATATTTT | CASSLQGGNTIYF | TRBV5-1 | 13 | TRBJ1-3 | NA | many
TGTGCCAGCAGCTCAAGACTTAGTGGTAAGGGGCAGTTCTTC | CASSSRLSGKGQFF | TRBV5-6 | 14 | TRBJ2-1 | NA | NA
TGCAGTGCTAGAGTTGGAGGGGGCGGCAATCAGCCCCAGCATTTT | CSARVGGGGNQPQHF | TRBV20-1 | 15 | TRBJ1-5 | TRBD1 | many
TGCGCCAGCAGCTTGGAGGGACTAGCGGGAGGAGGGGATACGCAGTATTTT | CASSLEGLAGGGDTQYF | TRBV5-1 | 17 | TRBJ2-3 | TRBD2 | NA
TGCAGTGCTAGAGATCTGGGCGGGGCCTACGAGCAGTACTTC | CSARDLGGAYEQYF | TRBV20-1 | 14 | TRBJ2-7 | NA | many
TGTGCCAGCAGTCGTACGGACAGGGGATGGACCTATGGCTACACCTTC | CASSRTDRGWTYGYTF | TRBV3-1 | 16 | TRBJ1-2 | TRBD1 | NA
TGTGCCAGCAGTCGTAGCGGGGGAAGAGATACGCAGTATTTT | CASSRSGGRDTQYF | TRBV3-1 | 14 | TRBJ2-3 | TRBD2 | few
TGTGCCAGCAGCCCGCGGGCCTCTGGAAACACCATATATTTT | CASSPRASGNTIYF | TRBV9 | 14 | TRBJ1-3 | NA | NA
TGCAGTGCCCCCCCCCGGACTGCGAAAATTCTCTACAATGAGCAGTTCTTC | CSAPPRTAKILYNEQFF | TRBV20-1 | 17 | TRBJ2-1 | NA | NA
TGTGCCAGCAGCCCGCTCTCCGGGGGGGCAGGTGAGCAGTTCTTC | CASSPLSGGAGEQFF | TRBV7-3 | 15 | TRBJ2-1 | TRBD2 | NA
TGTGCCAGCAGTTCTGGAGAGCAGCCCCAGCATTTT | CASSSGEQPQHF | TRBV28 | 12 | TRBJ1-5 | NA | many
TGTGCCAGCAGCCCTCTCGCGCGGGACGGCTACACCTTC | CASSPLARDGYTF | TRBV2 | 13 | TRBJ1-2 | NA | many
TGCGCCAGCAGCTTTCATACAGGGGAAGCGGCCATTCAGTACTTC | CASSFHTGEAAIQYF | TRBV5-1 | 15 | TRBJ2-4 | TRBD1 | many
TGTGCCAGCAGTGGGGGGGACTCTGGGGCCAACGTCCTGACTTTC | CASSGGDSGANVLTF | TRBV6-1 | 15 | TRBJ2-6 | NA | many
TGCAGTGCTGTCAGTCTAACCCTCTACGAGCAGTACTTC | CSAVSLTLYEQYF | TRBV20-1 | 13 | TRBJ2-7 | NA | NA
TGTGCCAGCGGTGGGACCAGGAACACTGAAGCTTTCTTT | CASGGTRNTEAFF | TRBV2 | 13 | TRBJ1-1 | NA | many
TGTGCCATCAGTGGGGGGTCTGGCTATAATTCACCCCTCCACTTT | CAISGGSGYNSPLHF | TRBV10-3 | 15 | TRBJ1-6 | NA | many
TGCAGTGCGCCCAGGGCTAGCGGTCCCTACGAGCAGTACTTC | CSAPRASGPYEQYF | TRBV20-1 | 14 | TRBJ2-7 | TRBD2 | many
TGCGCCAGCAGCTCCGGGACAGGGAACAATCAGCCCCAGCATTTT | CASSSGTGNNQPQHF | TRBV5-1 | 15 | TRBJ1-5 | TRBD1 | many
TGCAGTGCTAGTAGCGGGAAATACGAGCAGTACTTC | CSASSGKYEQYF | TRBV20-1 | 12 | TRBJ2-7 | TRBD2 | many
TGCGCCAGCAGTGAGTCGTCAGGGCGGTTCAATGAGCAGTTCTTC | CASSESSGRFNEQFF | TRBV5-1 | 15 | TRBJ2-1 | NA | few
TGTGCCAGCAGTGACCCCACTACTAAGGAGCACTTC | CASSDPTTKEHF | TRBV25-1 | 12 | TRBJ2-7 | NA | few
TGTGCCAGCAGCCTCAGGGCAGGGACACCCTCTGGGGCCAACGTCCTGACTTTC | CASSLRAGTPSGANVLTF | TRBV3-1 | 18 | TRBJ2-6 | NA | NA
TGTGCCAGCACCAGAGGGGGGAATAGCAATCAGCCCCAGCATTTT | CASTRGGNSNQPQHF | TRBV28 | 15 | TRBJ1-5 | NA | NA
TGTGCTAGTGGTTTGGATACACGACAGGGCTACACCTTC | CASGLDTRQGYTF | TRBV12-5 | 13 | TRBJ1-2 | NA | NA
TGCAGTGCGTCACCAGGGTTTTCAACTAATGAAAAACTGTTTTTT | CSASPGFSTNEKLFF | TRBV20-1 | 15 | TRBJ1-4 | NA | few
TGTGCCAGCGGGGGGACTAGCGGGGTTACAGATACGCAGTATTTT | CASGGTSGVTDTQYF | TRBV2 | 15 | TRBJ2-3 | TRBD2 | NA
TGTGCCTGGAGTACTCCCAGGACAGGGAACTATGGCTACACCTTC | CAWSTPRTGNYGYTF | TRBV30 | 15 | TRBJ1-2 | TRBD1 | many
TGTGCCAGCAGTTACTCGACTAGCGGTATAGATACGCAGTATTTT | CASSYSTSGIDTQYF | TRBV6-5 | 15 | TRBJ2-3 | TRBD2 | few
TGTGCCAGCAGTTTTCGAAGGATCCCCTCTGAAGCTTTCTTT | CASSFRRIPSEAFF | TRBV12-3/TRBV12-4 | 14 | TRBJ1-1 | NA | many
TGTGCCAGCAGCGCCACTCGACAGGTGAATGCTGGGGCCAACGTCCTGACTTTC | CASSATRQVNAGANVLTF | TRBV7-8 | 18 | TRBJ2-6 | NA | many
TGTGCCAGCAGCTTGAGACGTCGACTAGCGGGAAGCACCGGGGAGCTGTTTTTT | CASSLRRRLAGSTGELFF | TRBV5-1 | 18 | TRBJ2-2 | TRBD2 | NA
TGTGCCAGCAGCTTAGTTTACTACCCTAGTGAGACCCAGTACTTC | CASSLVYYPSETQYF | TRBV7-9 | 15 | TRBJ2-5 | NA | few
TGTGCCAGCTCACCACCGCCTTCCTTTAGGTATTGGGAGCAGTACTTC | CASSPPPSFRYWEQYF | TRBV18 | 16 | TRBJ2-7 | NA | many
TGTGCCACCAGTGAAGGGGATCGGGATCAGCCCCAGCATTTT | CATSEGDRDQPQHF | TRBV24-1 | 14 | TRBJ1-5 | NA | many
TGTGCCAGCGACCGGGGCACAGATACGCAGTATTTT | CASDRGTDTQYF | TRBV12-3/TRBV12-4 | 12 | TRBJ2-3 | NA | many
TGTGCCTGGAGTGGGGGCCAGGACCGAGAAGATACGCAGTATTTT | CAWSGGQDREDTQYF | TRBV30 | 15 | TRBJ2-3 | NA | many
NA | CASSGGPRKTVFWQWNPTKLFF | TRBV6-1 | 22 | TRBJ1-4 | NA | many
TGCGCCAGCAGCCACCGAAAAGGACTCCCAACACCACACAATGAGCAGTTCTTC | CASSHRKGLPTPHNEQFF | TRBV4-1 | 18 | TRBJ2-1 | NA | many
TGCAGTGCTAGCGGAGAGCGGGGGGGCCTTACGACGATAGGTACGCAGTATTTT | CSASGERGGLTTIGTQYF | TRBV20-1 | 18 | TRBJ2-3 | TRBD2 | many
TGTGCCAGCAGCTTAGACGGGGTTCCTAATCAGCCCCAGCATTTT | CASSLDGVPNQPQHF | TRBV7-2 | 15 | TRBJ1-5 | NA | many
TGTGCCAGCAGCCAAGGGGTCCCGAGGGGGGATGAGCAGTTCTTC | CASSQGVPRGDEQFF | TRBV11-2 | 15 | TRBJ2-1 | NA | NA
TGTGCCAGCAGCCCAAGGACGGGGATCCTAGCCAAAAACATTCAGTACTTC | CASSPRTGILAKNIQYF | TRBV7-9 | 17 | TRBJ2-4 | NA | few
TGTGCCAGTAGTATGGGGCAGGTCAATCAGCCCCAGCATTTT | CASSMGQVNQPQHF | TRBV19 | 14 | TRBJ1-5 | NA | NA
TGTGCCAGCATGAGATTAAACTATGGCTACACCTTC | CASMRLNYGYTF | TRBV2 | 12 | TRBJ1-2 | NA | many
TGTGCCTGGAGTGTACCGGGGGTAGGCTATGGCTACACCTTC | CAWSVPGVGYGYTF | TRBV30 | 14 | TRBJ1-2 | NA | many
TGTGCCGGCCCCCGTAAGGGGTACCACCGCTCAGGGAACGAGCAGTACTTC | CAGPRKGYHRSGNEQYF | TRBV3-1 | 17 | TRBJ2-7 | NA | many
TGCGCCAGCAGCTTCGGCCAATCTAGCACAGATACGCAGTATTTT | CASSFGQSSTDTQYF | TRBV5-1 | 15 | TRBJ2-3 | NA | many